This TCR beta chain was sequenced in a study of T cells after yellow fever vaccination. TCRdb fed the 5' RACE reads into MiXCR, producing one record per CDR3 protein. Of over 200,000 distinct CDR3 sequences in the sample, 6.7% were seen once. The CDR3 totals 15 residues. Germline V CDR1 and CDR2: SGHRS, YFSETQ. Trimming removed 0 bases at V and 6 bases at J, with 15 bases between. Ten or more counts support this clonotype. The chain couples TRBV5-1 to TRBJ1-2; D is perhaps TRBD1 (5 bases). The sequence derives from a man aged 25-45 years who received the YFV17D yellow fever vaccine. Sequencing was performed on CD4+ T cells sorted from PBMCs, taken on the day of the yellow fever booster vaccination. The CDR3 coding sequence is TGCGCCAGCAGCTTGGAGGGGAGACGAGTGGATGGCTACACCTTC. This codes for CASSLEGRRVDGYTF.